The 18 T cell receptor beta chains listed next were all sequenced from one sample in a study of vaccination and CD4 T cells after COVID-19. The time point: late sampling 161 to 241 days after vaccination in a few convalescent patients. Treatment denoted: roughly 11-day PBMC culture with coronavirus spike peptide pools or control peptides (ViraFEST assay). Sequencing of cultured CD4+ T cell DNA used the Oncomine TCR Beta short-read assay. TCRdb used MiXCR to reprocess the PCR reads, holding one entry per CDR3 protein. The sample records about 20,000 distinct CDR3 sequences, about 40% being singletons. These TCRs are of unknown antigen specificity. The sample consisted of CD4+ T cells from blood, cultured in vitro, taken about 7 months after SARS-CoV-2 vaccination. These receptors were collected from a human donor who had recovered from COVID-19.

The rearrangement joins TRBV6-1 to TRBJ2-5; 8 positions agree with TRBD1. V shed 5 bases, J shed 2 bases, and the junction held 4 bases outside the gene matches. There are 14 residues in the CDR3. CDR1 and CDR2 from the germline V gene are MNHNS and SASEGT. CDR3 in amino acids: CASSNHRGQETQYF. The CDR3 nucleotides read TGTGCCAGCAGTAATCACAGGGGGCAAGAGACCCAGTACTTC.

The chain is built from TRBV24-1 and TRBJ2-5, with 7 bases fitting TRBD1. With V trimmed by 4 bases and J by 0 bases, 4 bases remained unmatched. The germline gives CDR1 KGHDR, CDR2 SFDVKD. The CDR3 runs 15 residues. The chain's CDR3 is CATSDPGTDQETQYF. CDR3 nucleotides: TGTGCCACCAGTGACCCCGGGACAGACCAAGAGACCCAGTACTTC.

J is TRBJ2-7 and V is TRBV20-1; the match to TRBD1 covers 10 bases. CDR3 length: 13 amino acids. Germline V gene data show CDR1 as DFQATT and CDR2 as SNEGSKA (reference sequence). Trimming took 6 bases from V and 3 from J; bases not matched to a gene: 5. This chain's CDR3 is CSAWRDRGYEQYF. CDR3 DNA sequence: TGCAGTGCCTGGCGGGACAGGGGCTACGAGCAGTACTTC.

This chain uses TRBV12-3 or TRBV12-4 with TRBJ1-5; TRBD1 might be the D (5 bases). V gave up 0 bases and J gave up 2 bases, with 8 bases separating them. The CDR3 loop spans 15 amino acids. The CDR3 coding sequence is TGTGCCAGCAGTTTAGCAGCAGGGCGCAATCAGCCCCAGCATTTT. Translated, it gives CASSLAAGRNQPQHF.

This chain joins TRBV7-2 and TRBJ2-3; D possibly corresponds to TRBD2 (5 bases). V was clipped by 8 bases and J by 1 base, with 10 bases between them. The CDR3 consists of 13 residues. The germline gives CDR1 SGHTA, CDR2 FQGNSA. CDR3 nucleotide sequence: TGTGCCAGCGGGCGCGGGCGCACAGATACGCAGTATTTT. Translation: CASGRGRTDTQYF.

The V call is TRBV5-1, the J call TRBJ2-3; D gene uncertain. V shed 1 base and J shed 2 bases, with 14 bases lying between them. CDR3 size: 16 residues. Per germline, CDR1 SGHRS and CDR2 YFSETQ. The CDR3 sequence is CASSLWTQPLTDTQYF. In DNA form, the CDR3 reads TGCGCCAGCAGCTTGTGGACCCAACCACTCACAGATACGCAGTATTTT.

Comments on this clonotype: At one end, the junction sequence differs from germline, possibly due to a read error. The chain uses TRBV20-1 and TRBJ1-5; D call uncertain. This CDR3 has 17 residues. The germline gives CDR1 DFQATT, CDR2 SNEGSKA (reference sequence). DNA for the CDR3: TGCAGTGCTGGAGACCCCCTAATCGGTGGTAGCAATCAGCCCCAGCATTTT. Translation gives CSAGDPLIGGSNQPQHF.

This chain uses TRBV5-8 with TRBJ1-2; a weak D match, TRBD1 (5 bases). V lost 1 base, J lost 4 bases, and 11 bases lay in between. The CDR3 spans 14 residues. CDR1 is SGHTS, CDR2 YDEGEE, per germline. CDR3 residues: CASSLLRGLYGYTF. The DNA for the CDR3 is TGTGCCAGCAGCTTGTTGCGGGGACTCTATGGCTACACCTTC.

Turning to this clonotype: Compared with germline, one end of the junction differs, possibly owing to a read error. V and J are TRBV6-4 and TRBJ2-5; 14 bases are shared with TRBD2. From germline, CDR1 is MRHNA and CDR2 SNTAGT. CDR3 length: 19 amino acids. In nucleotides, the CDR3 is TGTGCCATCAGTGAGGGACTAGCGGGAGTGTCCCCAAACCAAGAGACCCAGTACTTC. It codes for CAISEGLAGVSPNQETQYF.

The V call is TRBV7-9, the J call TRBJ2-7; no firm D call. Germline CDR1 SEHNR, CDR2 FQNEAQ (reference sequence). V was trimmed by 3 bases and J by 3 bases, leaving 3 bases between them. This CDR3 contains 11 residues. This CDR3 reads CASSFFYEQYF. Written as DNA, the CDR3 is TGTGCCAGCAGCTTTTTCTACGAGCAGTACTTC.

V and J are TRBV6-5 and TRBJ2-7; 7 bases are shared with TRBD1. Germline assignment: CDR1 MNHEY and CDR2 SVGAGI. V was clipped by 2 bases and J by 2 bases; unmatched bases: 15. The CDR3 is 18 amino acids. CDR3 sequence reads: CASSYSPNYRGKTYEQYF. The CDR3 DNA follows: TGTGCCAGCAGTTACAGCCCCAATTACAGGGGTAAGACCTACGAGCAGTACTTC.

The chain joins TRBV20-1 to TRBJ2-7; 8 nucleotides line up with TRBD2. The CDR3 extends over 14 amino acids. Germline CDR1 and CDR2: DFQATT and SNEGSKA (reference sequence). V was clipped by 7 bases and J by 6 bases; unmatched bases: 14. In DNA form, the CDR3 reads TGCAGTGTTTTGCCGGGGGGGCACTTCGGCGAGCAGTACTTC. It specifies CSVLPGGHFGEQYF.

This chain joins TRBV29-1 and TRBJ2-3; D is ambiguous. Trimming took off 6 bases at V and 2 bases at J, with 12 bases between the two ends. Germline values: CDR1 SQVTM, CDR2 ANQGSEA. The CDR3 loop spans 13 amino acids. The DNA of the CDR3 is TGCAGCGTCTGGATTAATTTCACAGATACGCAGTATTTT. It yields the protein CSVWINFTDTQYF.

The rearrangement links TRBV6-1 to TRBJ1-5, with D possibly being TRBD1 (5 bases). V was trimmed by 5 bases and J by 6 bases, leaving 11 bases between them. Germline V gives CDR1 MNHNS, CDR2 SASEGT. This CDR3 region has 13 residues. CDR3 DNA sequence: TGTGCCAGCAGTCCCAGGGTTCTTCAGCCCCAGCATTTT. Translation gives CASSPRVLQPQHF.

This chain links TRBV7-9 with TRBJ2-1, with 12 bases matching TRBD2. Germline CDR1 is SEHNR and CDR2 is FQNEAQ (reference sequence). This CDR3 region has 15 residues. V dropped 3 bases and J dropped 7; count of bases not matched to a gene: 4. CDR3 amino acids: CASSFLLAGGNEQFF. The CDR3 nucleotides read TGTGCCAGCAGCTTTCTTCTAGCGGGAGGGAATGAGCAGTTCTTC.

This clonotype is labeled as medium-sized (0.01 to 0.1%). The J gene is TRBJ2-2, the V gene TRBV11-1, with 7 bases that match TRBD2. There are 15 residues in the CDR3. V shed 6 bases, J shed 6 bases, and the junction held 10 bases outside the gene matches. Germline CDR1 and CDR2: SGHAT and FQDESV (reference sequence). DNA for the CDR3: TGTGCCAGCAGGGAATATCGGGGGGTCGCCGGGGAGCTGTTTTTT. Amino acids: CASREYRGVAGELFF.

V is TRBV5-1 and J is TRBJ2-5, with D uncertain. The CDR3 extends over 13 amino acids. The ends were cut back, 1 base at V and 5 bases at J, with 9 bases in the middle. Per the germline V gene, CDR1 is SGHRS and CDR2 is YFSETQ. In DNA form, the CDR3 reads TGCGCCAGCAGCTTGTTTGCTGGGGAGACCCAGTACTTC. Its protein is CASSLFAGETQYF.

This chain joins TRBV6-5 and TRBJ1-1; 7 bases agree with TRBD1. Germline trimming cut 2 bases from V and 5 bases from J; bases unmatched to any gene: 5. This CDR3 has 14 amino acids. Germline V gives CDR1 MNHEY, CDR2 SVGAGI. The CDR3: CASSYRQGGTEAFF. The CDR3 DNA is TGTGCCAGCAGTTACAGACAGGGTGGGACTGAAGCTTTCTTT.